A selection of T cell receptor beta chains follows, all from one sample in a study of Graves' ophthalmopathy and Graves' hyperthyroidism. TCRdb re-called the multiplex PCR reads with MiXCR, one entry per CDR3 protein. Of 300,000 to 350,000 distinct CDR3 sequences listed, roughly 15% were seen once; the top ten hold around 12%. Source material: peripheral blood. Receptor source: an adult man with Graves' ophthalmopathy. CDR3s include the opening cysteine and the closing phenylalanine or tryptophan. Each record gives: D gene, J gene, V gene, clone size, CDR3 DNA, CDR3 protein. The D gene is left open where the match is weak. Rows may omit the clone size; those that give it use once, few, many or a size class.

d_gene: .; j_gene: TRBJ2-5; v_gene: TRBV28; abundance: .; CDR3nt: TGTGCCAGCACTCGGGACATCCCCCAAGAGACCCAGTACTTC; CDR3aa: CASTRDIPQETQYF
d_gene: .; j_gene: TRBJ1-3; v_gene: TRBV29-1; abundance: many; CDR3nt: TGCAGCGTTGAATTCAGTTCTGGAAACACCATATATTTT; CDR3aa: CSVEFSSGNTIYF
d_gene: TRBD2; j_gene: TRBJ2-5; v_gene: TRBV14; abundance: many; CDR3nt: TGTGCCAGCAGCCTTAATATAGGACTAGCTAAAGAGACCCAGTACTTC; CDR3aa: CASSLNIGLAKETQYF
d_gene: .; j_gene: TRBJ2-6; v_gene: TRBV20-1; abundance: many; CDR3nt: TGCAGTGCTAGAGATCTGAACAGTCCCTCTGGGGCCAACGTCCTGACTTTC; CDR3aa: CSARDLNSPSGANVLTF
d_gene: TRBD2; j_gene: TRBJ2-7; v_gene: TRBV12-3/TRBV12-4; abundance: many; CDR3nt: TGTGCCAGCAGTTTTGTAGCTAGCGGGAGGTCAGGTCGCGAGCAGTACTTC; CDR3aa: CASSFVASGRSGREQYF
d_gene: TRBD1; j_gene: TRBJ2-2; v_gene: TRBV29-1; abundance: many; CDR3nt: TGCAGCGTCAGGGACAGGGGACGGAACACCGGGGAGCTGTTTTTT; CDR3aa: CSVRDRGRNTGELFF
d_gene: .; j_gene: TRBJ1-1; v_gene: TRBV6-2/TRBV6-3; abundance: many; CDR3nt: TGTGCCAGCAGCCCATCCACGGACGGCAACACTGAAGCTTTCTTT; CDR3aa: CASSPSTDGNTEAFF
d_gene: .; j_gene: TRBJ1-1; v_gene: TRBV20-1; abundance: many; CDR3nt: TGCAGTGCTAGATATCTTTCGGGGGCCGGTACTGAAGCTTTCTTT; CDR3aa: CSARYLSGAGTEAFF
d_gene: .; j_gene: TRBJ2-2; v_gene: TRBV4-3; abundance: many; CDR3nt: TGCGCCAGCAGCCAAGCAACTCACGGGGAGCTGTTTTTT; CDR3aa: CASSQATHGELFF
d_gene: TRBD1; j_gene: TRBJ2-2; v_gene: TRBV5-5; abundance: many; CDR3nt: TGTGCCAGCAGCGGCGGGACAGGGAACACCGGGGAGCTGTTTTTT; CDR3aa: CASSGGTGNTGELFF
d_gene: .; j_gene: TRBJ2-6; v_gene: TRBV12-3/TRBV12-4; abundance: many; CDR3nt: TGTGCCAGCAGTTGGGGAAGCGGGGCCAACGTCCTGACTTTC; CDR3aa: CASSWGSGANVLTF
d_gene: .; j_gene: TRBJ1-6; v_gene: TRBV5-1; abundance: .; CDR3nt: TGCGCCAGCAGCTTGGACCAGGCCTATAATTCATCCCTCCACTTT; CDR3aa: CASSLDQAYNSSLHF
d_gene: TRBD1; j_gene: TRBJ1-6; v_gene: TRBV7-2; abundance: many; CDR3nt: TGTGCCAGCAGCTTCCCAGGGGGCAAGATCGGGAATTCACCCCTCCACTTT; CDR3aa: CASSFPGGKIGNSPLHF
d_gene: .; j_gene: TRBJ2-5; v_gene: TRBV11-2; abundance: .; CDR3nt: TGTGCCAGCAGCTTAGCGGGCAGCCAGGGGACCCAGTACTTC; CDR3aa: CASSLAGSQGTQYF
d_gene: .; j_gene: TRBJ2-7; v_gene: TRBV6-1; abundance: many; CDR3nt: TGTGCCAGCAGCGGGCTAGGAAGCTCCTACGAGCAGTACTTC; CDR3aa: CASSGLGSSYEQYF
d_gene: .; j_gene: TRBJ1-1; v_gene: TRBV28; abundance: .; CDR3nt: TGTGCCAGCAGTAGTTGGGCAATTGAAGCTTTCTTT; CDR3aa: CASSSWAIEAFF